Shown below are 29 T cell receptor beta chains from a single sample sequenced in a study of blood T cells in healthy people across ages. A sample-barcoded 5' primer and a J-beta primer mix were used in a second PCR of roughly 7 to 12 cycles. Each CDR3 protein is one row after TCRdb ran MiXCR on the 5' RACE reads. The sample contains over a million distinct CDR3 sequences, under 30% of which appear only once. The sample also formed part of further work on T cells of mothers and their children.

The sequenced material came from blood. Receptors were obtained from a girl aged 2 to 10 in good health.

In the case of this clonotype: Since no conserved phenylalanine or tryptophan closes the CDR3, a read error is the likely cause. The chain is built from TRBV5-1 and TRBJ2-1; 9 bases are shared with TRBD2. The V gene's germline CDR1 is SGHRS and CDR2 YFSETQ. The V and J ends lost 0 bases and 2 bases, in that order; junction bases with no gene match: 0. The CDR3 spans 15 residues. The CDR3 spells CASSLGLAAYNEQFS. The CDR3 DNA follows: TGCGCCAGCAGCTTGGGACTAGCGGCCTACAATGAGCAGTTCTCC.

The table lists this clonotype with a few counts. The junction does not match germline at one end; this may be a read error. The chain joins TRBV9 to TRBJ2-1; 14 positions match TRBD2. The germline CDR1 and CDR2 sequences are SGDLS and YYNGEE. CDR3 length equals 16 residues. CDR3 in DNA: TGCGCCAGCAGCGTAGGGACTAGCGGGAGTACGTATGAGCAGTTCTTC. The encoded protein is CASSVGTSGSTYEQFF.

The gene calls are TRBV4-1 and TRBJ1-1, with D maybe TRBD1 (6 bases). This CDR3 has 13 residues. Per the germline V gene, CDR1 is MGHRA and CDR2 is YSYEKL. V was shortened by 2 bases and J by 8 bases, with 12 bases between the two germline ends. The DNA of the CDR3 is TGCGCCAGCAGCCAATACACAGGGATCGAAGCTTTCTTT. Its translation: CASSQYTGIEAFF.

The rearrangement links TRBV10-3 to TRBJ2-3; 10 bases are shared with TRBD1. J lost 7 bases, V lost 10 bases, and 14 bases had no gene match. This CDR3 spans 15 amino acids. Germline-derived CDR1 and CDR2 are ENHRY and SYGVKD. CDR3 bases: TGTGCCACCATTGACGGGACAGGGGACGGGAATACGCAGTATTTT. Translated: CATIDGTGDGNTQYF.

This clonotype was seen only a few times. This chain's CDR3 is CASSKQDYNEQFF. CDR3 coding DNA: TGTGCCAGCAGCAAGCAAGATTACAATGAGCAGTTCTTC. J is TRBJ2-1 and V is TRBV21-1. TRBV21-1 is a pseudogene. The CDR3 has 13 residues.

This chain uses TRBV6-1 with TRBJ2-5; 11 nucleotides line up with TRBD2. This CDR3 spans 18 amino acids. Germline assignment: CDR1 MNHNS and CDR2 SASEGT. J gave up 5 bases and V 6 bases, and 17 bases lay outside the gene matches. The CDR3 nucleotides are TGTGCCAGCAGCAAATTGGTAGCGGGAGGGCCGATCGGGGAGACCCAGTACTTC. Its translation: CASSKLVAGGPIGETQYF.

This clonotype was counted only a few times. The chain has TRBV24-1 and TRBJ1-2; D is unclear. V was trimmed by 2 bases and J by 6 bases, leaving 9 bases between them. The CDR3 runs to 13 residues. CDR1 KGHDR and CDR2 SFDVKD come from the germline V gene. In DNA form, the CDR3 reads TGTGCCACCAGTGATTCTGGGCGGGATGGCTACACCTTC. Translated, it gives CATSDSGRDGYTF.

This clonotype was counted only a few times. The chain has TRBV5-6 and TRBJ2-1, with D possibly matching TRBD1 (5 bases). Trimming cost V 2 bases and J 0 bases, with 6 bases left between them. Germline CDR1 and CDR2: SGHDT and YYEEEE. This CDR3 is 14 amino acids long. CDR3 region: CASSFQGSYNEQFF. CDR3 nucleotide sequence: TGTGCCAGCAGCTTTCAGGGCTCCTACAATGAGCAGTTCTTC.

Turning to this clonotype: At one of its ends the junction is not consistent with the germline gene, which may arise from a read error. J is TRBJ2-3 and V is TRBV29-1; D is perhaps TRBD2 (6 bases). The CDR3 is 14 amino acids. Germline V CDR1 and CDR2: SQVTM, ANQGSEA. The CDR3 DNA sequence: TGCAGCGTTGTATGGAGGGATGGGGGAGATACGAAGTATTTT. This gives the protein CSVVWRDGGDTKYF.

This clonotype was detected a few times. The CDR3 loop reads CASSSSTDLNIQYF. CDR3 DNA: TGTGCCAGCAGTTCAAGCACCGATTTAAACATTCAGTACTTC. The chain joins TRBV28 to TRBJ2-4, with no clear D. The CDR3 covers 14 residues. Germline V gives CDR1 MDHEN, CDR2 SYDVKM. V lost 4 bases and J 6 bases, leaving 13 bases between the germline ends.

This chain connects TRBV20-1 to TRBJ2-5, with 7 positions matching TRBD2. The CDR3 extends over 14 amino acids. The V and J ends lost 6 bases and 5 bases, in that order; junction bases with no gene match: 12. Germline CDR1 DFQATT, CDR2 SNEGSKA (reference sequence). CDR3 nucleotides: TGCAGTGCCCCAAGGGCGGGGGAAGGGGAGACCCAGTACTTC. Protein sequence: CSAPRAGEGETQYF.

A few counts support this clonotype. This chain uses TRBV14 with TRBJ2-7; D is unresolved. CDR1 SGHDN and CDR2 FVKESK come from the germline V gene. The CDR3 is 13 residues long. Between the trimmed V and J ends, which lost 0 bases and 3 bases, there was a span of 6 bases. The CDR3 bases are TGTGCCAGCAGCCAAGATCTCCTCTACGAGCAGTACTTC. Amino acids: CASSQDLLYEQYF.

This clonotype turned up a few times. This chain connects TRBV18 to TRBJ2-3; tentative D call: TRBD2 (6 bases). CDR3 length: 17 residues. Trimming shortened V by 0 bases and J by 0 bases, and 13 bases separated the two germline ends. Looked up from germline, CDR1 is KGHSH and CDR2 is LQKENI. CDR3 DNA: TGTGCCAGCTCACCACCGGTAGCGGATACTAGCACAGATACGCAGTATTTT. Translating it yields CASSPPVADTSTDTQYF.

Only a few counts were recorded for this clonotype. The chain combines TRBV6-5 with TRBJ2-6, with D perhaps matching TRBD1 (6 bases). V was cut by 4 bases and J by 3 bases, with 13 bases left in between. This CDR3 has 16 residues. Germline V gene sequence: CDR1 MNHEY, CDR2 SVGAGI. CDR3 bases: TGTGCCAGCAGTTCAGGGGTGGTTAGTGGGGCCAACGTCCTGACTTTC. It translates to CASSSGVVSGANVLTF.

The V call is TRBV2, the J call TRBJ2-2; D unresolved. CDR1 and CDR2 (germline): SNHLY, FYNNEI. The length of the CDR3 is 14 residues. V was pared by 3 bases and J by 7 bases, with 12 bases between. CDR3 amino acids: CASSESVGGGELFF. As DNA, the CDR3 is TGTGCCAGCAGTGAGTCGGTAGGCGGCGGGGAGCTGTTTTTT. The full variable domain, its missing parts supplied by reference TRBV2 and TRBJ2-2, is EPEVTQTPSHQVTQMGQEVILRCVPISNHLYFYWYRQILGQKVEFLVSFYNNEISEKSEIFDDQFSVERPDGSNFTLKIRSTKLEDSAMYFCASSESVGGGELFFGEGSRLTVL.

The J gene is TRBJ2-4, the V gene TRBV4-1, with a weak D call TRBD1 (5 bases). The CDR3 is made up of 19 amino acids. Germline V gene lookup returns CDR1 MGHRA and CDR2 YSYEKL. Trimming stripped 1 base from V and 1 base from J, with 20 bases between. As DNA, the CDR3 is TGCGCCAGCAGCCAAGCGACAGTCTTCGATGTCGTGGCCAAAAACATTCAGTACTTC. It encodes CASSQATVFDVVAKNIQYF.

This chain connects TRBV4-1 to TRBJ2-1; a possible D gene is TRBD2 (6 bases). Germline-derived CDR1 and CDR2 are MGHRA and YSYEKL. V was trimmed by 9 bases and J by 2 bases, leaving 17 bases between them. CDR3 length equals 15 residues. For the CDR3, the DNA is TGCGCCAGTGCCGGGGGAGTCAGCGCCTACAATGAGCAGTTCTTC. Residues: CASAGGVSAYNEQFF.

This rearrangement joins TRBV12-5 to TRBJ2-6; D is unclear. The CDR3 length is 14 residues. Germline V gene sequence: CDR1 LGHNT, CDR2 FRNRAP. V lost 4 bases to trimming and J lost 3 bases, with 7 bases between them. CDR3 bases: TGTGCTAGTGGTTCAAGTAGTGGGGCCAACGTCCTGACTTTC. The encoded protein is CASGSSSGANVLTF.

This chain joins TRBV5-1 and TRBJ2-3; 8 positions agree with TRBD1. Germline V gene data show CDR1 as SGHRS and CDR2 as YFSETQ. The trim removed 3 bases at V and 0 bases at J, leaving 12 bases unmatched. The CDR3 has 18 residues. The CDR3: CASSSSRGLGVSTDTQYF. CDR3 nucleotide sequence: TGCGCCAGCAGCTCATCCAGGGGGCTGGGGGTAAGCACAGATACGCAGTATTTT.

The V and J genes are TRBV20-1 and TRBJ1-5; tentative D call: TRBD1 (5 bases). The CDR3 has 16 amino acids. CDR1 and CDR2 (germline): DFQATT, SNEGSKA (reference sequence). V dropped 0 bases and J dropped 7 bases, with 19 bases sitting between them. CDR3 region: CSARDRQGSLGQPQHF. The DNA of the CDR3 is TGCAGTGCTAGAGATAGGCAGGGCTCTCTCGGGCAGCCCCAGCATTTT.

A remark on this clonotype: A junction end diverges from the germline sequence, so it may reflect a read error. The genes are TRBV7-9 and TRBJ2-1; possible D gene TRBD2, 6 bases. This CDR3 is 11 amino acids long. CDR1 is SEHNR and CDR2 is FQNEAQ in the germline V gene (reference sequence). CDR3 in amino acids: CASSLQGRGIF. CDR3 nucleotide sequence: TGTGCCAGCAGCTTACAAGGACGGGGGATCTTC.

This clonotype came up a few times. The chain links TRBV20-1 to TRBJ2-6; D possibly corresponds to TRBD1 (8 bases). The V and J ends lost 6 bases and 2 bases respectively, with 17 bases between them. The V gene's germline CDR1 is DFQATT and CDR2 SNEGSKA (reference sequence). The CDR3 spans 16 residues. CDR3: CSAAGQASTGANVLTF. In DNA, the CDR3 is TGCAGTGCAGCGGGACAGGCCAGCACTGGGGCCAACGTCCTGACTTTC.

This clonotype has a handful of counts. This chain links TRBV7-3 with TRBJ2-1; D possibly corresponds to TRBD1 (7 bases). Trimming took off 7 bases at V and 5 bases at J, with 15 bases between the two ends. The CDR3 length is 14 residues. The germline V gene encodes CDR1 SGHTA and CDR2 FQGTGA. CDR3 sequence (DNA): TGTGCCAGCAAGAAGACAGGGACTCACAATGAGCAGTTCTTC. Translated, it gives CASKKTGTHNEQFF.

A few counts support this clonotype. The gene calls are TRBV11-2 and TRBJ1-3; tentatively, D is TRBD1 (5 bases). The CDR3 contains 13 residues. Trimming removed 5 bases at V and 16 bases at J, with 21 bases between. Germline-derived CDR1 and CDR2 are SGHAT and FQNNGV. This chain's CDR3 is CASSAQWRGISYF. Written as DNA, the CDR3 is TGTGCCAGCAGCGCTCAATGGCGGGGGATCTCGTATTTT.

The CDR3 DNA is TGCAGCGTCGACACCTTGGGGGGTGAGCAGTTCTTC. The encoded protein is CSVDTLGGEQFF. The chain has TRBV29-1 and TRBJ2-5, with D possibly matching TRBD2 (6 bases). The J call is uncertain, as TRBJ2-1 better fits the DNA end. Germline V lookup: CDR1 SQVTM, CDR2 ANQGSEA. CDR3 length equals 12 residues.

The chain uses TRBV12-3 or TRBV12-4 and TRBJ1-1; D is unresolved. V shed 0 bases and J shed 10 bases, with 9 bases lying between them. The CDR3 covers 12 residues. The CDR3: CASSLAPPGAFF. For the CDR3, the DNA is TGTGCCAGCAGTTTAGCACCACCGGGAGCTTTCTTT.

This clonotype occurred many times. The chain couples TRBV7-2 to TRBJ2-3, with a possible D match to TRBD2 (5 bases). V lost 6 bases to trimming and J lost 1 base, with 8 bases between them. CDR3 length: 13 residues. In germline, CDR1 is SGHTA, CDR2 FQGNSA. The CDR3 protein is CASRDSGTDTQYF. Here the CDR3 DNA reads TGTGCCAGCAGGGATAGCGGCACAGATACGCAGTATTTT.

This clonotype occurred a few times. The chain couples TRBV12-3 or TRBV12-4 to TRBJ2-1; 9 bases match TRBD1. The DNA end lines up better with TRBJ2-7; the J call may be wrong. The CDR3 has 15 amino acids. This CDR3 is CASSLGGTGMAEQYF. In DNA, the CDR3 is TGTGCCAGCAGTTTGGGTGGGACAGGGATGGCCGAGCAGTACTTC.

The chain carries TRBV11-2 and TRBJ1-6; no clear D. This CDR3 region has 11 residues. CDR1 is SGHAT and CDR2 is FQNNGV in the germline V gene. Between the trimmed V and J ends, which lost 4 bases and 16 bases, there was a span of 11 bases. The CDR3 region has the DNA TGTGCCAGCAGCTCCGGACTCCTGCTCCACTTT. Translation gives CASSSGLLLHF. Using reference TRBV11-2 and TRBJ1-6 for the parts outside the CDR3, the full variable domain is EAGVAQSPRYKIIEKRQSVAFWCNPISGHATLYWYQQILGQGPKLLIQFQNNGVVDDSQLPKDRFSAERLKGVDSTLKIQPAKLEDSAVYLCASSSGLLLHFGNGTRLTVT.